The text below deals with one T cell receptor beta chain. The data were obtained in a study of early T cells in non-severe SARS-CoV-2 infection. Whole-study context: Bulk RNA from unsorted whole blood was sequenced; chains were unpaired.

Attached unique molecular identifiers marked individual cDNA molecules. TCRdb re-called the 5' RACE reads through MiXCR, storing one row per CDR3 protein. The data contain nearly 70,000 distinct CDR3 sequences, about 4.6% of them singletons. The V and J ends lost 7 bases and 0 bases, in that order; junction bases with no gene match: 11. The CDR3 is made up of 16 amino acids. Germline CDR1 is LNHDA and CDR2 is SQIVND (reference sequence). The sequenced sample was whole blood, obtained at baseline. The chain carries TRBV19 and TRBJ1-1; 7 nucleotides agree with TRBD1. The TCR originated in an adult who was a healthcare worker with PCR-confirmed SARS-CoV-2 infection or an uninfected control (not recorded which). The donor label of this sample is uncertain. This CDR3 reads CASTLGQDNMNTEAFF. The CDR3 nucleotides read TGTGCCAGTACCCTAGGACAGGATAACATGAACACTGAAGCTTTCTTT.